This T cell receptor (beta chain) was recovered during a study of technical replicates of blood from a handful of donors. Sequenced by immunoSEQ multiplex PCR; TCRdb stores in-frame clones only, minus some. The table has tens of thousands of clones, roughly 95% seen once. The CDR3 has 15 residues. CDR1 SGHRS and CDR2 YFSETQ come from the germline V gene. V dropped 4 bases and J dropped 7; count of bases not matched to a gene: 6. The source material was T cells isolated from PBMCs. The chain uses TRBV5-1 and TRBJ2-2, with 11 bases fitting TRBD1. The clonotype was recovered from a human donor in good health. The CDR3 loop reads CASSLGQGASGELFF. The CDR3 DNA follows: TGCGCCAGCAGCCTAGGACAGGGGGCTAGCGGGGAGCTGTTTTTT. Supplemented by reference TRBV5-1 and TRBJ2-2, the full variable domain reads KAGVTQTPRYLIKTRGQQVTLSCSPISGHRSVSWYQQTPGQGLQFLFEYFSETQRNKGNFPGRFSGRQFSNSRSEMNVSTLELGDSALYLCASSLGQGASGELFFGEGSRLTVL.